Here is one T cell receptor (beta chain) with its context. Its antigen is unidentified. The data were obtained in a study of CD8+ T cells in alopecia areata. Study as a whole: Each of the treated patients was given oral tofacitinib, 5 to 10 mg twice daily, for moderate-to-severe alopecia areata. General study findings and limits: Sequenced scalp T cells also include alphabeta T cells resident in normal skin.

Patients with alopecia areata provided lesional scalp punch biopsies as well as peripheral blood. Germline values: CDR1 SGHVS, CDR2 FNYEAQ. Between the trimmed V and J ends, which lost 2 bases and 3 bases, there was a span of 5 bases. This CDR3 comprises 14 residues. TCR sequencing used cDNA made by reverse transcription of extracted RNA. Only in-frame clones appear in the TCRdb table, and some are missing; sequencing was by immunoSEQ multiplex PCR. Of roughly 250,000 clones in the sample, under 80% were seen once. The specimen comprised CD4+ T cells sorted from blood, sampled at week 0. The chain links TRBV7-6 to TRBJ2-6; TRBD1 might be the D (5 bases). The TCR originated in a human donor with alopecia areata. For the CDR3, the DNA is TGTGCCAGCAGCTTACAGGGTGGGGCCAACGTCCTGACTTTC. It specifies CASSLQGGANVLTF.